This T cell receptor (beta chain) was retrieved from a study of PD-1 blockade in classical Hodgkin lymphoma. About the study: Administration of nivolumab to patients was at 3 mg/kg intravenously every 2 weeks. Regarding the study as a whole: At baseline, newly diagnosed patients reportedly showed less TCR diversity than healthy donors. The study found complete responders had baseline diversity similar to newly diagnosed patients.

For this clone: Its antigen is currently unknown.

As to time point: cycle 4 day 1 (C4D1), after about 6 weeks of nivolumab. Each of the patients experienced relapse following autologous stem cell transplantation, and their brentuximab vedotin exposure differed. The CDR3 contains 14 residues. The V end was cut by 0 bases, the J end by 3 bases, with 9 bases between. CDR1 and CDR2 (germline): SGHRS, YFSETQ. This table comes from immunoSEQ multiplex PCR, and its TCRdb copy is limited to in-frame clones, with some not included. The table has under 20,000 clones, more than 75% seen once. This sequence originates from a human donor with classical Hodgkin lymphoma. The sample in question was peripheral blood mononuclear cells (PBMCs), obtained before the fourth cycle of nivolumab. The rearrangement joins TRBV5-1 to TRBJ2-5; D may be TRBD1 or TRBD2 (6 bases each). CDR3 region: CASSLGGAEETQYF. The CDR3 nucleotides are TGCGCCAGCAGCTTGGGGGGGGCGGAAGAGACCCAGTACTTC. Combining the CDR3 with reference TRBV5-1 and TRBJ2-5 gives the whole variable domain KAGVTQTPRYLIKTRGQQVTLSCSPISGHRSVSWYQQTPGQGLQFLFEYFSETQRNKGNFPGRFSGRQFSNSRSEMNVSTLELGDSALYLCASSLGGAEETQYFGPGTRLLVL.